One TCR beta chain is described in this entry. Its antigen specificity is not known. Its ends do not fully match the called genes, so a read error is possible. The library relied on 5' RACE. The run used a NextSeq 500. The TCR library protocol attached a unique molecular identifier to each TCR cDNA molecule to allow correction of PCR and sequencing errors. The authors processed their data as follows. TCR identification, UMI-based error correction and CDR3 extraction were performed with Decombinator tools. Expanded TCRs were defined as those above a frequency of 2 per 1,000, corresponding to the top 1% of the tumor frequency distribution. Renyi diversity was computed with the R vegan package after each repertoire had been subsampled 100 times to 5,000 TCRs. CDR3 similarity networks were built from amino acid triplet string-kernel similarity, connecting CDR3s with pairwise similarity above 0.82. TCRdb reprocessing: public reads trimmed at Q25 with fastp, clones called with MiXCR, in-frame beta chains kept. A single entry per CDR3 protein holds the most common genes and DNA from its merged rows. TCRdb, not the authors, supplied the V and J calls. The sample includes about 110,000 distinct CDR3 sequences, with roughly a tenth observed a single time. The ten largest clonotypes hold 20% to 25% of the sample.

The data are from a study of spatial heterogeneity in lung cancer (dated by TCRdb to about 2019). For context, the study as a whole: Donors were some 78 patients with early-stage, untreated non-small cell lung cancer from the lung TRACERx cohort. In non-small cell lung cancer, the study made a quantitative comparison of TCR alpha and beta repertoires among multiple tumor regions, matched nontumor lung and blood. Follow-up PBMC samples were sequenced whenever available, with a median time to follow-up of approximately two years after resection. In the raw uncorrected reads, each unique combination of TCR and UMI appeared more than ten times on average. The study linked features of the TCR repertoire to counts of nonsynonymous mutations, which were determined by whole-exome sequencing of tumor tissue. Both alpha and beta chains were TCR-sequenced in roughly 200 tumor regions, 64 matched nontumor lung samples and roughly 54 PBMC samples obtained at surgery. Beta-chain transcripts were consistently detected in greater numbers than alpha-chain transcripts, which likely reflects a higher abundance of beta-chain transcripts.

The time point label, read with the paper, signifies: blood at routine non-recurrence follow-up after resection. TCR sequencing used whole RNA extracted from tumor and nontumor lung tissue, or from cryopreserved PBMC samples, without cell sorting. Only patients for whom sufficient RNA was available from at least two tumor regions were selected for TCR sequencing. Via the germline V gene (reference sequence), CDR1 is GTSNPN and CDR2 SVGIG. The CDR3 covers 10 residues, taking in both the cysteine and the phenylalanine. The sequence is cut down to CDR3 DNA, 30 bases in frame from base 1. Here is what the overall study found, with its caveats: Additional single-cell paired TCR alpha and beta sequencing was considered necessary to confirm, at a functional level, the hypothesis that regional TCRs recognize regional mutations. Comparisons of baseline and follow-up blood repertoires included only 14 patients. Ubiquitous expanded tumor TCRs were detected in blood more often at tumor resection than at routine follow-up.

The sequence links TRBV30 to TRBJ1-2, with the D gene too uncertain to name. This material consisted of PBMCs, taken at follow-up. The receptor's source is a female donor with early-stage non-small cell lung cancer. The encoded CDR3 is CAWIQVRPLF. The nucleotide sequence is TGTGCCTGGATCCAAGTGAGACCCCTCTTC.